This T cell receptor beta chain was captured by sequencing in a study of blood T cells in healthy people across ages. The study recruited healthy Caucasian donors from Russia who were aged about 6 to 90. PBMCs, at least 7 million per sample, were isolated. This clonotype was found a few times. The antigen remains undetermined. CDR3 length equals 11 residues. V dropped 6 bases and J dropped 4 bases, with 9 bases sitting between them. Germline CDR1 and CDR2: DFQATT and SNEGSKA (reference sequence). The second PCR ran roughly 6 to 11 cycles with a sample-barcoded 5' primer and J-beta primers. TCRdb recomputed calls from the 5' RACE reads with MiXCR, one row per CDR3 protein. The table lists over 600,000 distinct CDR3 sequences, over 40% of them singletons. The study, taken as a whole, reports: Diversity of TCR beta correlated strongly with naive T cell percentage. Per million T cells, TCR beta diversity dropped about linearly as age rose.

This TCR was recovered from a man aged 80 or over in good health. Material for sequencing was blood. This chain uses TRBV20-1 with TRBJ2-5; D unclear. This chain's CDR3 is CSAPDGETQYF. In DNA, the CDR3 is TGCAGTGCCCCCGACGGAGAGACCCAGTACTTC.